The 32 T cell receptor beta chains given below trace back to one sample, sequenced in a study of cytomegalovirus exposure and HLA in healthy donors. The PCR made use of 60 Vbeta and 13 Jbeta primers. The protocol was immunoSEQ multiplex PCR, while the TCRdb copy is restricted to in-frame clones and leaves out a portion. The repertoire includes approximately 110,000 clones, under 85% of them detected once, and approximately 6.1% sits in the top ten. The source material was PBMCs. These receptors all stem from a man younger than 30 in good health and CMV-seronegative.

V usage is TRBV7-2 and J usage is TRBJ2-4; tentative D call: TRBD2 (5 bases). V was shortened by 5 bases and J by 1 base, with 15 bases between the two germline ends. The CDR3 is 16 residues long. Germline V gene lookup returns CDR1 SGHTA and CDR2 FQGNSA. CDR3 DNA sequence: TGTGCCAGCAGCCGATTACTAGTAGGGGCCAAAAACATTCAGTACTTC. Translated, it gives CASSRLLVGAKNIQYF.

The chain recombines TRBV6-1 with TRBJ1-1, with 9 bases that match TRBD1. This CDR3 contains 13 residues. Germline V gene sequence: CDR1 MNHNS, CDR2 SASEGT. V lost 4 bases and J lost 10; bases outside the gene matches: 7. CDR3 sequence reads: CASSADRGVSAFF. CDR3 nucleotide sequence: TGTGCCAGCAGTGCCGACAGGGGGGTTTCAGCTTTCTTT.

The V call is TRBV30, the J call TRBJ2-7; TRBD2 matches 7 bases. The CDR3 runs to 14 residues. CDR1 is GTSNPN and CDR2 is SVGIG in the germline V gene (reference sequence). The J segment lost 4 bases and the V segment lost 3 bases, leaving 9 bases of the junction unmatched. CDR3 sequence (DNA): TGTGCCTGGAGCCCCGGGAGGCGGGGGTACGAGCAGTACTTC. Amino acids: CAWSPGRRGYEQYF. Using reference TRBV30 and TRBJ2-7 for the parts outside the CDR3, the full variable domain is SQTIHQWPATLVQPVGSPLSLECTVEGTSNPNLYWYRQAAGRGLQLLFYSVGIGQISSEVPQNLSASRPQDRQFILSSKKLLLSDSGFYLCAWSPGRRGYEQYFGPGTRLTVT.

This clone was found a few times. The rearrangement joins TRBV4-2 to TRBJ2-3; perhaps TRBD1 as D (5 bases). Trimming stripped 0 bases from V and 2 bases from J, with 18 bases between. Germline assignment: CDR1 LGHNA and CDR2 YNFKEQ. The CDR3 spans 18 residues. CDR3 nucleotide sequence: TGTGCCAGCAGCCAAGACCAGCATTCGGACACAGCCACAGATACGCAGTATTTT. It yields the protein CASSQDQHSDTATDTQYF.

V usage is TRBV7-3 and J usage is TRBJ2-7, with 10 bases that match TRBD1. V trimming: 5 bases; J trimming: 4 bases; junction bases outside the gene matches: 8. The CDR3 has 15 residues. Germline V CDR1 and CDR2: SGHTA, FQGTGA. CDR3 sequence: CASSRTGTGEYEQYF. DNA for the CDR3: TGTGCCAGCAGCCGTACCGGGACAGGGGAATACGAGCAGTACTTC. Supplemented by reference TRBV7-3 and TRBJ2-7, the full variable domain reads GAGVSQTPSNKVTEKGKYVELRCDPISGHTALYWYRQSLGQGPEFLIYFQGTGAADDSGLPNDRFFAVRPEGSVSTLKIQRTERGDSAVYLCASSRTGTGEYEQYFGPGTRLTVT.

This clone was detected only a few times. The chain recombines TRBV4-3 with TRBJ1-4; possibly TRBD1 for D (6 bases). The CDR3 length is 16 residues. CDR1 is LGHNA and CDR2 is YSLEER in the germline V gene. The V gene lost 0 bases and the J gene lost 6 bases, with 14 bases spanning the gap. The CDR3 loop is CASSQETWPGDEKLFF. Here the CDR3 DNA reads TGCGCCAGCAGCCAAGAAACATGGCCAGGGGATGAAAAACTGTTTTTT.

The chain couples TRBV27 to TRBJ2-7; TRBD2 might be the D (6 bases). V lost 0 bases to trimming and J lost 10 bases, with 13 bases between them. The CDR3 extends over 13 amino acids. Germline CDR1 MNHEY, CDR2 SMNVEV (reference sequence). Here the CDR3 DNA reads TGTGCCAGCAGTTTATCTCCGGGAGCTCTACAGTACTTC. Translated, it gives CASSLSPGALQYF.

This clone was detected once. The chain couples TRBV28 to TRBJ2-7, with 8 bases identical to TRBD2. V shed 2 bases and J 6 bases; nucleotides not matched to a gene: 6. Germline V gene lookup returns CDR1 MDHEN and CDR2 SYDVKM. This CDR3 comprises 14 residues. The CDR3 DNA reads as TGTGCCAGCAGTTTAGGCGGGAGGCTCAGCGAGCAGTACTTC. Translation gives CASSLGGRLSEQYF.

V and J are TRBV5-1 and TRBJ1-2; the D is unclear. The CDR3 loop spans 14 amino acids. Trimming removed 1 base from V and 2 bases from J, with 9 bases in between. Germline CDR1 and CDR2: SGHRS and YFSETQ. The CDR3 DNA reads TGCGCCAGCAGCTTGTTGTCAGCGAACTATGGCTACACCTTC. Protein sequence: CASSLLSANYGYTF.

The chain combines TRBV11-2 with TRBJ1-2; D is undetermined. The CDR3 runs to 12 residues. Germline CDR1 SGHAT, CDR2 FQNNGV. V lost 1 base and J lost 4, with 4 bases in between. CDR3 protein: CASSLGAYGYTF. CDR3 coding DNA: TGTGCCAGCAGCTTAGGGGCCTATGGCTACACCTTC.

This rearrangement joins TRBV19 to TRBJ2-3, with D tentatively TRBD1 (6 bases). Germline CDR1 LNHDA, CDR2 SQIVND (reference sequence). The CDR3 has 15 amino acids. V was pared by 10 bases and J by 4 bases, with 21 bases between. In nucleotides, the CDR3 is TGTGCCACCTCGCGCCAAACAGGGTTCCCAGATACGCAGTATTTT. Translation gives CATSRQTGFPDTQYF.

The chain links TRBV28 to TRBJ1-5; D not certain. The CDR3 loop spans 14 amino acids. Germline-derived CDR1 and CDR2 are MDHEN and SYDVKM. V was shortened by 5 bases and J by 2 bases, with 10 bases between the two germline ends. The CDR3 loop is CASSTTSRNQPQHF. Here the CDR3 DNA reads TGTGCCAGCAGTACGACAAGTCGCAATCAGCCCCAGCATTTT.

The count of this clone is one. The chain links TRBV18 to TRBJ1-2; weak D call: TRBD1 (5 bases). Trimming left V 2 bases short and J 7 bases short, with 17 bases between. CDR3 length: 15 residues. CDR1 and CDR2 (germline): KGHSH, LQKENI. This chain's CDR3 is CASSPDARALGGYTF. The CDR3 region has the DNA TGTGCCAGCTCACCAGACGCCAGGGCATTGGGTGGCTACACCTTC.

With regard to this clone: At one end, the junction sequence differs from germline, possibly due to a read error. Written as DNA, the CDR3 is TGTGCCATCAGTGCCTCCCAGAGGGATCAGCCCCAGCATTTT. It yields the protein CAISASQRDQPQHF. The chain links TRBV6-5 to TRBJ1-5; D is ambiguous. CDR3 length: 14 amino acids. Germline V lookup: CDR1 MNHEY, CDR2 SVGAGI.

The CDR3: CASSWVAGEETQYF. The CDR3, as DNA: TGCGCCAGCAGCTGGGTAGCGGGAGAAGAGACCCAGTACTTC. The genes are TRBV5-1 and TRBJ2-5; 9 nucleotides agree with TRBD2. With 3 bases clipped from V and 3 bases from J, the junction kept 3 bases outside the gene matches. CDR1 is SGHRS and CDR2 is YFSETQ in the germline V gene. This CDR3 region has 14 residues.

In its sample, this clone was seen once. The J gene is TRBJ2-1, the V gene TRBV7-3; D perhaps matches TRBD2 (5 bases). Per germline, CDR1 SGHTA and CDR2 FQGTGA. This CDR3 has 14 residues. Trimming removed 5 bases at V and 9 bases at J, with 17 bases between. CDR3 sequence reads: CASSPPGSSGEQFF. The CDR3 bases are TGTGCCAGCAGCCCCCCTGGGAGCTCCGGTGAGCAGTTCTTC.

This chain links TRBV5-8 with TRBJ1-1; 7 positions agree with TRBD1. CDR3 length: 14 residues. V shed 0 bases, J shed 4 bases, and the junction held 3 bases outside the gene matches. The germline V gene has CDR1 SGHTS and CDR2 YDEGEE. CDR3 DNA: TGTGCCAGCAGCTTGGGGCAGGGGGTCACTGAAGCTTTCTTT. This encodes CASSLGQGVTEAFF.

This chain links TRBV5-1 with TRBJ1-2; the D gene is possibly TRBD1 (5 bases). V dropped 0 bases and J dropped 7 bases, with 16 bases sitting between them. This CDR3 contains 15 residues. Germline lookup yields CDR1 SGHRS and CDR2 YFSETQ. The CDR3 loop is CASSLGPGRMSGYTF. The CDR3 DNA follows: TGCGCCAGCAGCTTGGGTCCAGGGCGGATGAGTGGCTACACCTTC.

The rearrangement uses TRBV5-4 and TRBJ2-1; 12 bases agree with TRBD2. Per the germline V gene, CDR1 is SGHNT and CDR2 is YYREEE (reference sequence). The CDR3 length is 19 residues. Trimming cost V 0 bases and J 0 bases; bases outside gene matches: 7. The CDR3 nucleotides are TGTGCCAGCAGCTTGGATGGGCTAGCGGGAGGGAGCTCCTACAATGAGCAGTTCTTC. Encoded protein: CASSLDGLAGGSSYNEQFF.

V and J are TRBV28 and TRBJ2-1, with TRBD2 as a possible D gene (6 bases). This CDR3 comprises 15 residues. V was trimmed by 7 bases and J by 1 base, leaving 14 bases between them. CDR1 is MDHEN, CDR2 SYDVKM, per germline. CDR3: CASTVGGMSYNEQFF. The CDR3 DNA reads as TGTGCCAGCACCGTCGGCGGGATGTCCTACAATGAGCAGTTCTTC.

This clone was detected only a few times. J is TRBJ2-6 and V is TRBV5-5; TRBD2 is a possible D gene (6 bases). The length of the CDR3 is 15 residues. Germline loops: CDR1 SGHKS, CDR2 YYEKEE (reference sequence). Trimming took off 4 bases at V and 4 bases at J, with 12 bases between the two ends. Here the CDR3 reads CASSPEGAGANVLTF. The CDR3 bases are TGTGCCAGCAGCCCGGAGGGTGCAGGGGCCAACGTCCTGACTTTC.

This chain uses TRBV13 with TRBJ1-1; 7 nucleotides align to TRBD1. CDR1 PRHDT and CDR2 FYEKMQ come from the germline V gene (reference sequence). This CDR3 contains 14 residues. Trimming at V came to 1 base and at J to 4 bases, leaving 3 bases not matched to a gene. The DNA of the CDR3 is TGTGCCAGCAGCTTAGAGGGGGCTGGCACTGAAGCTTTCTTT. Translation gives CASSLEGAGTEAFF.

V usage is TRBV5-4 and J usage is TRBJ1-1; 9 bases are a match to TRBD1. The CDR3 covers 15 residues. Germline V gives CDR1 SGHNT, CDR2 YYREEE (reference sequence). V lost 5 bases to trimming and J lost 0 bases; unmatched junction nucleotides: 5. The CDR3 loop is CASRPGDRVNTEAFF. The CDR3 coding sequence is TGTGCCAGCAGACCCGGGGACAGGGTGAACACTGAAGCTTTCTTT.

This clone was seen a handful of times. V usage is TRBV5-6 and J usage is TRBJ2-7; 8 bases align to TRBD2. CDR1 and CDR2 from the germline V gene are SGHDT and YYEEEE. The CDR3 loop spans 12 amino acids. V lost 3 bases to trimming and J lost 5 bases; unmatched junction nucleotides: 1. CDR3 region: CASSSGLDEQYF. Written as DNA, the CDR3 is TGTGCCAGCAGCTCGGGACTAGACGAGCAGTACTTC.

CDR3 in DNA: TGTGCCAGCAGCTTAGACAGGGGGATGAATCAGCCCCAGCATTTT. It encodes CASSLDRGMNQPQHF. The chain carries TRBV7-2 and TRBJ1-5; 8 nucleotides line up with TRBD1. The CDR3 has 15 amino acids. Looked up from germline, CDR1 is SGHTA and CDR2 is FQGNSA. V trimming: 1 base; J trimming: 4 bases; junction bases outside the gene matches: 3. Using reference TRBV7-2 and TRBJ1-5 for the parts outside the CDR3, the full variable domain is GAGVSQSPSNKVTEKGKDVELRCDPISGHTALYWYRQSLGQGLEFLIYFQGNSAPDKSGLPSDRFSAERTGGSVSTLTIQRTQQEDSAVYLCASSLDRGMNQPQHFGDGTRLSIL.

The J gene is TRBJ2-7, the V gene TRBV27; tentatively, D is TRBD2 (6 bases). The germline CDR1 and CDR2 sequences are MNHEY and SMNVEV (reference sequence). The CDR3 is made up of 16 amino acids. The germline V and J ends were trimmed by 7 bases and 0 bases, with 19 bases remaining between them. DNA of the CDR3: TGTGCCAGCAAGTCCTCTCCCGGGACTCTCTCCTACGAGCAGTACTTC. This codes for CASKSSPGTLSYEQYF.

The chain links TRBV5-4 to TRBJ2-1; D possibly corresponds to TRBD2 (5 bases). V gave up 0 bases and J gave up 3 bases, with 13 bases separating them. The CDR3 is made up of 16 amino acids. Germline V lookup: CDR1 SGHNT, CDR2 YYREEE (reference sequence). CDR3 amino acids: CASSLAVGESYNEQFF. CDR3 nucleotides: TGTGCCAGCAGCTTGGCCGTGGGAGAGAGCTACAATGAGCAGTTCTTC.

The chain couples TRBV4-1 to TRBJ2-1; 9 nucleotides line up with TRBD2. Germline V gene sequence: CDR1 MGHRA, CDR2 YSYEKL. This CDR3 region has 14 residues. V was pared by 0 bases and J by 9 bases, with 3 bases of the junction left unmatched. CDR3 in amino acids: CASSQDPSGAEQFF. In DNA form, the CDR3 reads TGCGCCAGCAGCCAAGATCCTAGCGGGGCTGAGCAGTTCTTC.

This chain joins TRBV7-9 and TRBJ1-3; 7 bases agree with TRBD1. The CDR3 is made up of 15 amino acids. Germline V CDR1 and CDR2: SEHNR, FQNEAQ (reference sequence). Losses at the gene ends were 5 bases for V and 4 bases for J; bases not matched to a gene: 8. The CDR3 spells CASSVTKGAGNTIYF. The CDR3, as DNA: TGTGCCAGCAGCGTAACGAAGGGGGCGGGAAACACCATATATTTT.

The chain has TRBV27 and TRBJ2-3; 8 nucleotides agree with TRBD2. The germline CDR1 and CDR2 sequences are MNHEY and SMNVEV (reference sequence). The V gene end was trimmed by 0 bases and the J gene end by 7 bases; junction bases not matched to a gene: 3. This CDR3 is built from 14 residues. DNA of the CDR3: TGTGCCAGCAGTTTATCTAGCGGGGTCAATACGCAGTATTTT. Its translation is CASSLSSGVNTQYF.

V and J are TRBV7-2 and TRBJ2-5; D gene unclear. V lost 5 bases to trimming and J lost 4 bases, with 8 bases between them. This CDR3 is 12 amino acids long. CDR1 SGHTA and CDR2 FQGNSA come from the germline V gene. CDR3 region: CASSLIGETQYF. The DNA of the CDR3 is TGTGCCAGCAGCCTAATCGGAGAGACCCAGTACTTC.

On this clone itself: The junction differs from germline at one of its ends, possibly a read error. This rearrangement joins TRBV7-9 to TRBJ2-1; D is possibly TRBD1 (6 bases). Germline V CDR1 and CDR2: SEHNR, FQNEAQ (reference sequence). The CDR3 spans 12 residues. CDR3 DNA: TGTTCCAGCAGCTTAGACAGGCTTGGGCAGTTCTTC. Amino acid sequence: CSSSLDRLGQFF.